This TCR beta chain derives from a study of blood T cell repertoires in COVID-19. The wider study: In each case, the material was cDNA or gDNA derived from T cells, B-cell-depleted T cells, or PBMCs.

This CDR3 contains 15 residues. Per germline, CDR1 MNHEY and CDR2 SMNVEV (reference sequence). V lost 4 bases, J lost 2 bases, and 15 bases lay in between. This study enrolled people aged roughly 18 to 90 from around 26 US geographic areas. Categorization into cohorts depended on clinical history that participants reported. Before being deemed recovered, Cohort 3 donors had two negative PCRs, clearance, or symptom resolution. The table came from immunoSEQ multiplex PCR; TCRdb's copy has only in-frame clones and leaves some out. The sample records nearly 250,000 clones, roughly 86% being singletons. The TCR originated in a woman aged 45 to 65 who had recovered from COVID-19. The material sequenced was PBMCs or T cells enriched from blood (not recorded which). The chain employs TRBV27 and TRBJ2-7; D is ambiguous. The CDR3 loop reads CASSSPARGTYEQYF. The CDR3 DNA follows: TGTGCCAGCAGTTCCCCCGCAAGAGGAACCTACGAGCAGTACTTC.